Sequencing of this T cell receptor beta chain was carried out in a study of T cells in Graves' hyperthyroidism and ophthalmopathy. The study's findings and limits: Expanded thyroid clonotypes (above 0.001) were mostly also found in blood.

In this sample, this clonotype turned up a few times. Antigen: not known. Amplified regions were TCR beta CDR3 sequences from RNA transcripts. Initially, a first-round RT-PCR of the TCR CDR3 employed the HTBI primer set. TCRdb fed the multiplex PCR reads into MiXCR, producing one record per CDR3 protein. The sample includes more than 300,000 distinct CDR3 sequences, about 18% of them seen just once. The germline V and J ends were trimmed by 1 base and 3 bases, with 7 bases remaining between them. Germline V CDR1 and CDR2: SGDLS, YYNGEE. There are 14 residues in the CDR3. A patient was excluded if there was uncontrolled infection, other autoimmune disease, pregnancy or lactation.

This chain uses TRBV9 with TRBJ2-2, with D uncertain. What was sequenced was blood. The TCR was taken from a woman in her 30s with Graves' hyperthyroidism that later progressed to Graves' ophthalmopathy. The CDR3 sequence: CASSVSYDTGELFF. The CDR3 bases are TGTGCCAGCAGCGTATCCTATGACACCGGGGAGCTGTTTTTT. Drawing the rest from reference TRBV9 and TRBJ2-2, the complete variable domain is DSGVTQTPKHLITATGQRVTLRCSPRSGDLSVYWYQQSLDQGLQFLIQYYNGEERAKGNILERFSAQQFPDLHSELNLSSLELGDSALYFCASSVSYDTGELFFGEGSRLTVL.